Listed here are 26 T cell receptor beta chains from one sample, sequenced in a study of T cell responses to AZD1222 COVID-19 vaccine (dated by TCRdb to about 2021). The library was built by means of the immunoSEQ multiplex PCR assay. The source is immuneACCESS, and TCRdb retained only in-frame sequences with V and J called. Part of the clones is not carried over; for the studies checked, unresolved V genes explain less than half of this, and the remainder is unexplained. This sample gives 150,000 or so clones in total; about 89% of them show up just once. Clones ranked in the top ten supply 1.6% of the sample. What this sample's time point label stands for: baseline before first vaccination. The source material was peripheral blood, sampled on day 0 of AZD1222 vaccination. These receptors all stem from an adult in good health.

Points on this clone: The sample has other DNA sequences that encode this CDR3 too. V and J are TRBV6-5 and TRBJ1-3; 8 nucleotides line up with TRBD1. Unmatched junction bases numbered 2, after V lost 0 bases and J lost 4 bases. Germline V CDR1 and CDR2: MNHEY, SVGAGI. The length of the CDR3 is 15 residues. Here the CDR3 DNA reads TGTGCCAGCAGTTACTCGGGGGACAGGGGAAACACCATATATTTT. Residues: CASSYSGDRGNTIYF.

The genes are TRBV19 and TRBJ1-5; D call uncertain. Per the germline V gene, CDR1 is LNHDA and CDR2 is SQIVND (reference sequence). V lost 4 bases and J 3 bases, leaving 10 bases between the germline ends. The CDR3 length is 14 residues. Here the CDR3 reads CASSTLQNNQPQHF. The CDR3, as DNA: TGTGCCAGTAGTACGTTACAGAACAATCAGCCCCAGCATTTT.

The chain couples TRBV24-1 to TRBJ2-7; D possibly corresponds to TRBD2 (6 bases). V lost 9 bases, J lost 7 bases, and 12 bases lay in between. This CDR3 spans 11 amino acids. Per the germline V gene, CDR1 is KGHDR and CDR2 is SFDVKD. This CDR3 reads CATSRGLEQYF. CDR3 nucleotide sequence: TGTGCCACCTCGCGGGGACTGGAGCAGTACTTC.

This rearrangement joins TRBV29-1 to TRBJ2-3, with TRBD2 matching over 9 bases. The V gene's germline CDR1 is SQVTM and CDR2 ANQGSEA. Trimming at V came to 4 bases and at J to 2 bases, leaving 4 bases not matched to a gene. The CDR3 is 14 residues long. CDR3 amino acids: CSVVPSGNTDTQYF. The CDR3 bases are TGCAGCGTTGTACCTAGCGGGAACACAGATACGCAGTATTTT.

This clone occurred a few times. J is TRBJ1-6 and V is TRBV4-3, with 10 bases matching TRBD1. Germline values: CDR1 LGHNA, CDR2 YSLEER. V lost 0 bases to trimming and J lost 10 bases; unmatched junction nucleotides: 9. The CDR3 totals 17 residues. The CDR3 coding sequence is TGCGCCAGCAGCCAAGAACCCGACAGGGGGCTAGGCTCACCCCTCCACTTT. This gives the protein CASSQEPDRGLGSPLHF.

This chain connects TRBV19 to TRBJ2-3, with D tentatively TRBD1 (5 bases). This CDR3 spans 15 amino acids. Trimming pared 5 bases from V and 0 bases from J, leaving 12 bases between. Germline V gene data show CDR1 as LNHDA and CDR2 as SQIVND (reference sequence). CDR3 amino acids: CASSLTGISTDTQYF. In DNA, the CDR3 is TGTGCCAGTAGTCTCACAGGTATAAGCACAGATACGCAGTATTTT. The full variable domain, with the rest looked up from reference TRBV19 and TRBJ2-3, is DGGITQSPKYLFRKEGQNVTLSCEQNLNHDAMYWYRQDPGQGLRLIYYSQIVNDFQKGDIAEGYSVSREKKESFPLTVTSAQKNPTAFYLCASSLTGISTDTQYFGPGTRLTVL.

DNA of the CDR3: TGTGCCAGCAGTTTTATGACAGGGGGGTACGAGCAGTACTTC. Its translation: CASSFMTGGYEQYF. This chain connects TRBV6-2 or TRBV6-3 to TRBJ2-7, with 9 bases that match TRBD1. Looked up from germline, CDR1 is MNHEY and CDR2 is SVGEGT. J was trimmed by 4 bases and V by 4 bases; bases with no gene match: 5. The CDR3 covers 14 residues.

The V gene is TRBV5-5, the J gene TRBJ2-1; possibly TRBD2 for D (5 bases). V was pared by 3 bases and J by 0 bases, with 7 bases between. The CDR3 is 14 residues long. Germline V CDR1 and CDR2: SGHKS, YYEKEE (reference sequence). The CDR3 nucleotides are TGTGCCAGCAGCTACGAGGGCTCCTACAATGAGCAGTTCTTC. Its protein is CASSYEGSYNEQFF.

The chain recombines TRBV10-3 with TRBJ1-1; D is perhaps TRBD1 (6 bases). V was shortened by 10 bases and J by 0 bases, with 18 bases between the two germline ends. The CDR3 has 15 residues. Germline loops: CDR1 ENHRY, CDR2 SYGVKD. The CDR3 nucleotides read TGTGCCAGCAACAAAAGACAGGTTCTGAACACTGAAGCTTTCTTT. Protein sequence: CASNKRQVLNTEAFF.

This sequence joins TRBV12-5 and TRBJ2-2; 7 bases are shared with TRBD1. The CDR3 spans 14 residues. J lost 5 bases, V lost 6 bases, and 6 bases had no gene match. Germline lookup yields CDR1 LGHNT and CDR2 FRNRAP. The CDR3 DNA follows: TGTGCTAGTGGGGGCCAGGGGGTAACCGGGGAGCTGTTTTTT. Translated: CASGGQGVTGELFF.

Here the CDR3 reads CASSFWASGGYSYEQYV. CDR3 coding DNA: TGTGCCAGCAGCTTTTGGGCTAGCGGGGGTTATTCCTACGAGCAGTACGTC. The chain carries TRBV5-6 and TRBJ2-7; 10 bases are shared with TRBD2. This CDR3 has 17 amino acids. Per the germline V gene, CDR1 is SGHDT and CDR2 is YYEEEE. J gave up 1 base and V 2 bases, and 9 bases lay outside the gene matches.

V usage is TRBV7-8 and J usage is TRBJ1-3; D remains unclear. CDR1 and CDR2 from the germline V gene are SGHVS and FQNEAQ. The CDR3 is made up of 13 amino acids. Trimming shortened V by 5 bases and J by 5 bases, and 10 bases separated the two germline ends. In nucleotides, the CDR3 is TGTGCCAGCAGCCCAACCGTGAGAAACACCATATATTTT. Translating gives CASSPTVRNTIYF.

This sequence joins TRBV21-1 and TRBJ1-5. TRBV21-1 is a listed pseudogene. This CDR3 is built from 16 residues. CDR3: CASEGRHEGSNQPQHF. CDR3 nucleotide sequence: TGTGCCAGCGAGGGGCGACATGAGGGGAGCAATCAGCCCCAGCATTTT.

The rearrangement uses TRBV28 and TRBJ2-2, with a tentative D call TRBD2 (6 bases). The CDR3 runs 14 residues. The V gene lost 6 bases and the J gene lost 6 bases, with 14 bases spanning the gap. Germline CDR1 reads MDHEN; CDR2 reads SYDVKM. CDR3 protein: CASRGGLLAGELFF. The CDR3, as DNA: TGTGCCAGCAGGGGAGGACTCCTTGCCGGGGAGCTGTTTTTT.

The gene calls are TRBV28 and TRBJ1-4; TRBD1 might be the D (6 bases). The CDR3 runs to 14 residues. CDR1 and CDR2 (germline): MDHEN, SYDVKM. Deletions cut 5 bases from V and 3 bases from J, with 10 bases between. The CDR3: CASSKSGANEKLFF. Here the CDR3 DNA reads TGTGCCAGCAGTAAGTCAGGGGCTAATGAAAAACTGTTTTTT.

This clone is a singleton in its sample. V and J are TRBV11-2 and TRBJ1-1; 10 nucleotides line up with TRBD1. Germline V gene lookup returns CDR1 SGHAT and CDR2 FQNNGV. The CDR3 is 14 amino acids. The J segment lost 5 bases and the V segment lost 1 base, leaving 1 base of the junction unmatched. CDR3: CASSLGGQGTEAFF. CDR3 nucleotides: TGTGCCAGCAGCTTAGGGGGACAGGGGACTGAAGCTTTCTTT.

The chain combines TRBV12-3 or TRBV12-4 with TRBJ2-1; tentative D call: TRBD2 (7 bases). V dropped 5 bases and J dropped 9 bases, with 11 bases sitting between them. The length of the CDR3 is 12 residues. CDR3 DNA sequence: TGTGCCAGCAGTAGGGGGGGGTTTGAGCAGTTCTTC. This translates into CASSRGGFEQFF.

The gene calls are TRBV14 and TRBJ1-1; D uncertain. The length of the CDR3 is 13 residues. CDR1 is SGHDN, CDR2 FVKESK, per germline. The V and J ends lost 4 bases and 0 bases respectively, with 6 bases between them. CDR3 in amino acids: CASSRGLNTEAFF. CDR3 in DNA: TGTGCCAGCAGCCGCGGCCTGAACACTGAAGCTTTCTTT.

The genes are TRBV27 and TRBJ2-1; 10 bases fit TRBD1. The germline V gene has CDR1 MNHEY and CDR2 SMNVEV (reference sequence). The CDR3 length is 15 residues. Trimming cost V 8 bases and J 5 bases; bases outside gene matches: 9. CDR3: CASQRGDRGNNEQFF. In DNA form, the CDR3 reads TGTGCCAGCCAAAGGGGGGACAGGGGAAACAATGAGCAGTTCTTC.

V is TRBV5-1 and J is TRBJ2-5, with TRBD2 matching 9 bases. In germline, CDR1 is SGHRS, CDR2 YFSETQ. The CDR3 is made up of 14 amino acids. The ends lost 4 bases at V and 3 bases at J; junction bases unmatched: 4. CDR3 in amino acids: CASSLAGNKETQYF. CDR3 in DNA: TGCGCCAGCAGCCTAGCGGGGAATAAAGAGACCCAGTACTTC.

CDR3 nucleotide sequence: TGTGCCAGCAGCCCTCACGGATTGAAAAGCTCCTACGAGCAGTACTTC. It yields the protein CASSPHGLKSSYEQYF. The V and J genes are TRBV3-1 (or the pseudogene TRBV3-2) and TRBJ2-7; no reliable D call. The CDR3 runs 16 residues. Trimming took 4 bases from V and 0 from J, leaving 16 bases between them. Germline values: CDR1 LGHDT, CDR2 YNNKEL (reference sequence).

The genes are TRBV7-7 and TRBJ2-1; maybe TRBD2 (7 bases). V was trimmed by 3 bases and J by 5 bases, leaving 11 bases between them. The germline CDR1 and CDR2 sequences are SSHAT and FNYEAQ (reference sequence). CDR3 size: 14 residues. The CDR3 here is CASSLAGANNEQFF. CDR3 bases: TGTGCCAGCAGCTTGGCGGGGGCGAACAATGAGCAGTTCTTC.

This clone was seen only once. This chain links TRBV18 with TRBJ1-5, with TRBD1 as a possible D gene (5 bases). V lost 6 bases, J lost 7 bases, and 13 bases lay in between. CDR3 length: 13 amino acids. The V gene's germline CDR1 is KGHSH and CDR2 LQKENI. The CDR3 reads CASSEGPGQPQHF. In DNA form, the CDR3 reads TGTGCCAGCTCCGAGGGACCGGGGCAGCCCCAGCATTTT.

This rearrangement joins TRBV6-6 to TRBJ1-6, with D perhaps matching TRBD1 (6 bases). This CDR3 has 14 residues. Deletions cut 4 bases from V and 8 bases from J, with 12 bases between. CDR1 and CDR2 (germline): MNHNY, SVGAGI (reference sequence). As DNA, the CDR3 is TGTGCCAGCAGTTTGCAGGGGACGGATTCACCCCTCCACTTT. Its translation is CASSLQGTDSPLHF.

The rearrangement joins TRBV7-3 to TRBJ2-7; perhaps D is TRBD1 or TRBD2 (5 bases each). The CDR3 covers 12 residues. Germline loops: CDR1 SGHTA, CDR2 FQGTGA. The V and J ends lost 3 bases and 6 bases respectively, with 9 bases between them. Written as DNA, the CDR3 is TGTGCCAGCAGCTTCGGGACCTCCGAGCAGTACTTC. This gives the protein CASSFGTSEQYF.

The V and J genes are TRBV24-1 and TRBJ2-3; 9 bases map to TRBD2. V trimming: 5 bases; J trimming: 3 bases; junction bases outside the gene matches: 5. The CDR3 is 15 amino acids. In germline, CDR1 is KGHDR, CDR2 SFDVKD. The CDR3 DNA reads as TGTGCCACCAGTGTCGCGGGAGGGTTTACAGATACGCAGTATTTT. Amino acids: CATSVAGGFTDTQYF.